The 10 T cell receptor beta chains below all came from one sample that was sequenced in a study of cytomegalovirus exposure and HLA in healthy donors. Primers for the PCR totalled 60 Vbeta and 13 Jbeta. Using immunoSEQ multiplex PCR, the repertoire was profiled, and TCRdb retains in-frame clones only, with some absent. Here the sample spans fewer than 200,000 clones, 75% to 90% being singletons. Sequencing input: PBMCs. These receptors came from a male donor in good health and CMV-seronegative.

This chain connects TRBV2 to TRBJ2-5, with 10 bases aligning to TRBD1. This CDR3 spans 15 amino acids. Looked up from germline, CDR1 is SNHLY and CDR2 is FYNNEI. The J segment lost 1 base and the V segment lost 5 bases, leaving 4 bases of the junction unmatched. CDR3 bases: TGTGCCAGCAGTCGGGACAGGGGCCTCCAAGAGACCCAGTACTTC. Translation gives CASSRDRGLQETQYF.

V is TRBV30 and J is TRBJ1-4, with D possibly being TRBD1 (5 bases). CDR3 length: 13 residues. From germline, CDR1 is GTSNPN and CDR2 SVGIG (reference sequence). The V and J ends lost 7 bases and 8 bases respectively, with 17 bases between them. The CDR3 here is CAFKPGLREKLFF. For the CDR3, the DNA is TGTGCCTTTAAACCGGGACTCCGGGAAAAACTGTTTTTT.

The rearrangement uses TRBV2 and TRBJ1-2, with 9 bases aligning to TRBD1. The J segment lost 6 bases and the V segment lost 4 bases, leaving 6 bases of the junction unmatched. The CDR3 length is 14 residues. The germline V gene has CDR1 SNHLY and CDR2 FYNNEI. In DNA form, the CDR3 reads TGTGCCAGCAGTGGATATGACAGGGGGGATGGCTACACCTTC. This codes for CASSGYDRGDGYTF.

The rearrangement joins TRBV29-1 to TRBJ1-2, with 7 bases matching TRBD1. CDR1 is SQVTM, CDR2 ANQGSEA, per germline. The CDR3 is 13 amino acids. V shed 7 bases, J shed 0 bases, and the junction held 5 bases outside the gene matches. The CDR3 spells CSADRAANYGYTF. CDR3 sequence (DNA): TGCAGCGCCGACAGGGCGGCTAACTATGGCTACACCTTC.

CDR3 nucleotides: TGCGCCAGCAGCTCATTGGGACAGTCCTATGGCTACACCTTC. It is translated as CASSSLGQSYGYTF. V is TRBV5-1 and J is TRBJ1-2; 7 bases align to TRBD1. J was trimmed by 4 bases and V by 3 bases; bases with no gene match: 6. CDR3 length: 14 amino acids. CDR1 and CDR2 from the germline V gene are SGHRS and YFSETQ.

DNA for the CDR3: TGCGCCAGCAGCCAAGATTGGCAGGGGGCGATCTATGGCTACACCTTC. This encodes CASSQDWQGAIYGYTF. The chain recombines TRBV4-3 with TRBJ1-2; 8 bases are shared with TRBD1. V shed 0 bases and J 4 bases; nucleotides not matched to a gene: 7. CDR3 size: 16 residues. The germline V gene has CDR1 LGHNA and CDR2 YSLEER.

This rearrangement joins TRBV4-2 to TRBJ1-6; perhaps TRBD1 as D (5 bases). The CDR3 runs to 16 residues. The germline V gene has CDR1 LGHNA and CDR2 YNFKEQ. Trimming removed 0 bases at V and 10 bases at J, with 16 bases between. The CDR3 bases are TGTGCCAGCAGCCAAGATCCACGGGGGGGTCACTCACCCCTCCACTTT. Encoded protein: CASSQDPRGGHSPLHF.

The rearrangement uses TRBV5-1 and TRBJ2-7; D call uncertain. Germline assignment: CDR1 SGHRS and CDR2 YFSETQ. The CDR3 runs 14 residues. V gave up 4 bases and J gave up 3 bases, with 14 bases separating them. The CDR3 nucleotides are TGCGCCAGCAGCCCCCTGGGCAGAGACTACGAGCAGTACTTC. Translation gives CASSPLGRDYEQYF.

The chain uses TRBV15 and TRBJ1-2, with D hard to call. The CDR3 contains 12 residues. With 0 bases removed from V and 8 bases from J, the gap between germline ends came to 7 bases. The V gene's germline CDR1 is LNHNV and CDR2 YYDKDF (reference sequence). The CDR3 is CATSRDSGGYTF. The CDR3 DNA reads TGTGCCACCAGCAGAGATTCTGGCGGCTACACCTTC.

The rearrangement joins TRBV5-1 to TRBJ2-1, with D maybe TRBD1 (6 bases). This CDR3 spans 16 amino acids. V dropped 5 bases and J dropped 9 bases, with 24 bases sitting between them. Germline V gene lookup returns CDR1 SGHRS and CDR2 YFSETQ. CDR3 loop: CASRKDRIDKGGEQFF. The CDR3 coding sequence is TGCGCCAGCAGAAAAGACAGGATTGATAAGGGTGGTGAGCAGTTCTTC.